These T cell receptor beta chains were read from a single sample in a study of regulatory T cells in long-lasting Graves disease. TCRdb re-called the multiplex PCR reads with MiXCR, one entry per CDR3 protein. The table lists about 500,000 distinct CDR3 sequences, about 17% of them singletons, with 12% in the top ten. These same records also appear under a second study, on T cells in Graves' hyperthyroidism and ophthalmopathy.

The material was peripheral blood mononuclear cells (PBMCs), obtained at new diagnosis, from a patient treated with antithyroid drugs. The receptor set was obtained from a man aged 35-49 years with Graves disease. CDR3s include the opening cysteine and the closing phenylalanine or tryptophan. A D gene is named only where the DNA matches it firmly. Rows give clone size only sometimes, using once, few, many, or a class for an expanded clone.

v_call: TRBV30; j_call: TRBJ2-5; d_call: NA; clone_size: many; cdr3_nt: TGTGCCTGGAGTAGGGGGAGCGTGGAGACCCAGTACTTC; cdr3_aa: CAWSRGSVETQYF
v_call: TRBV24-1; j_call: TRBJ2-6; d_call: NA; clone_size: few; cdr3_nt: TGTGCCACCAGTGGTGAGACAGGACGAACTGGGGCCAACGTCCTGACTTTC; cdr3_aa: CATSGETGRTGANVLTF
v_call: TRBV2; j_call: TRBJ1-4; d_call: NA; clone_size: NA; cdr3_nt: TGTGCCAGCAGTGAATTCGGCGGTAGTAATGAAAAACTGTTTTTT; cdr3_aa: CASSEFGGSNEKLFF
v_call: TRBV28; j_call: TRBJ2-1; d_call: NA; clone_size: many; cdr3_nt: TGTGCCAGCAGTGTCAGGGCCAATGAGCAGTTCTTC; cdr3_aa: CASSVRANEQFF
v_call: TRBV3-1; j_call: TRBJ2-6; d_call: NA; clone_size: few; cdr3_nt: TGTGCCAGCAGCCAAGGAAGGAGCCCTGGGGCCAACGTCCTGACTTTC; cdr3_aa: CASSQGRSPGANVLTF
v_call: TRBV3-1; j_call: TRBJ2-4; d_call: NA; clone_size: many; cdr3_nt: TGTGCCAGCAGCCAGGATTTAGCCAAAAACATTCAGTACTTC; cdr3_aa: CASSQDLAKNIQYF
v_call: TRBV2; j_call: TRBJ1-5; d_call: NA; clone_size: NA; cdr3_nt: TGTGCCAGCAGTGAATGGTTGGGTGGCCAGCCCCAGCATTTT; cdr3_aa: CASSEWLGGQPQHF
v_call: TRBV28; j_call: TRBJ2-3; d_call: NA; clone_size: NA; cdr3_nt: TGTGCCAGAGTCAGCACAGATACGCAGTATTTT; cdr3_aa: CARVSTDTQYF
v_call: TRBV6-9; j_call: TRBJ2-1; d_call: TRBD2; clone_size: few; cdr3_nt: TGTGCCAGCAGTTACGTACGGAGGACTAGCGGGAGGGCCTTTGGGTTCTACAATGAGCAGTTCTTC; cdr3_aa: CASSYVRRTSGRAFGFYNEQFF
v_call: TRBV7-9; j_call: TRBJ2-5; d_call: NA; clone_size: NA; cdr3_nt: TGTGCCAGCAGCAGGGACTGGCAAGAGACCCAGTACTTC; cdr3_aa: CASSRDWQETQYF
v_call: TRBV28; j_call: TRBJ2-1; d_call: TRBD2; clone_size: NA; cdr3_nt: TGTGCCAGCAGTACTCGACTAGCGAGACACAATGAGCAGTTCTTC; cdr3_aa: CASSTRLARHNEQFF
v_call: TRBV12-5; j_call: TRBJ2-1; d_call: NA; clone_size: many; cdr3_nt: TGTGCTAGTGGCTCCGGGGGCTCCTACAATGAGCAGTTCTTC; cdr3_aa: CASGSGGSYNEQFF
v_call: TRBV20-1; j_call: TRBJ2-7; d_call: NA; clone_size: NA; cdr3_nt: TGCAGTGCTAGAGATCGGGCAGGCTTAACAGAAACCTACGAGCAGTACTTC; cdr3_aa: CSARDRAGLTETYEQYF
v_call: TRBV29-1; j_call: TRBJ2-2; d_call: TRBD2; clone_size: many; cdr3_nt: TGCAGCGTGGAGGGACTAGCGGGAGGGAAGGGCACCGGGGAGCTGTTTTTT; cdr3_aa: CSVEGLAGGKGTGELFF
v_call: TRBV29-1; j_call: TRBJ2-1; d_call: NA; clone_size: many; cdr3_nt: TGCAGCGTTGAGGTCACCTTAAGGGGGAACACACGCTCCTACAATGAGCAGTTCTTC; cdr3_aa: CSVEVTLRGNTRSYNEQFF
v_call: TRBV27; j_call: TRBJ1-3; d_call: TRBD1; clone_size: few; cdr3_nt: TGTGCCAGCAGTTCCCTTACATCGGGACAGAAAAACGACTCTGGAAACACCATATATTTT; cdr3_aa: CASSSLTSGQKNDSGNTIYF
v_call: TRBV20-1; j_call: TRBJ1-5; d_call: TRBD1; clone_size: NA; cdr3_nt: TGCAGTACCATGACAGGGGGATTGGGGCTAAGCAATCAGCCCCAGCATTTT; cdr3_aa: CSTMTGGLGLSNQPQHF
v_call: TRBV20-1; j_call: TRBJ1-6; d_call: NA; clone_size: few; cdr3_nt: TGCAGTGCTAGGGACCGCAGGACAAATTCACCCCTCCACTTT; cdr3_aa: CSARDRRTNSPLHF
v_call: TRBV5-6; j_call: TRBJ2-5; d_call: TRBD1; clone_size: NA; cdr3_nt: TGTGCCAGCAGCTCAACAGGGGGAGCGGAGACCCAGTACTTC; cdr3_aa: CASSSTGGAETQYF
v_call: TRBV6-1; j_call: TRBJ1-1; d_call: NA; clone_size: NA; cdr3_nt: TGTGCCAGCAGGGCACAGGGCACTGAAGCTTTCTTT; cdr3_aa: CASRAQGTEAFF